These 27 T cell receptor beta chains were all obtained from the same sample, sequenced in a study of shared clonotypes between healthy human individuals. The method was immunoSEQ multiplex PCR; TCRdb's version includes in-frame clones alone and lacks a portion of them. The sample shows roughly 1.5 million clones, roughly 98% of them seen only once. The sequenced material came from naive CD4+ T cells sorted from blood. Subset indicated: CD45RA+ positively selected. The receptors were gathered from a man under 40 in good health.

The chain recombines TRBV28 with TRBJ2-4; a weak D match, TRBD2 (6 bases). V was shortened by 4 bases and J by 1 base, with 20 bases between the two germline ends. The CDR3 covers 18 residues. Germline-derived CDR1 and CDR2 are MDHEN and SYDVKM. CDR3 bases: TGTGCCAGCAGTTACCCGGGGCGGGGCCTTTTCGCCAAAAACATTCAGTACTTC. It is translated as CASSYPGRGLFAKNIQYF.

The chain employs TRBV4-2 and TRBJ2-1; 7 bases are shared with TRBD2. V shed 4 bases and J 3 bases; nucleotides not matched to a gene: 3. Germline CDR1 LGHNA, CDR2 YNFKEQ. The CDR3 consists of 14 residues. Written as DNA, the CDR3 is TGTGCCAGCAGCCGGGGACTAAACTACAATGAGCAGTTCTTC. Residues: CASSRGLNYNEQFF.

The rearrangement joins TRBV2 to TRBJ1-2; no clear D gene. Germline assignment: CDR1 SNHLY and CDR2 FYNNEI. This CDR3 contains 13 residues. V was trimmed by 3 bases and J by 0 bases, leaving 5 bases between them. CDR3 nucleotides: TGTGCCAGCAGTGAGGACGCTAACTATGGCTACACCTTC. Its translation is CASSEDANYGYTF.

The V gene is TRBV19, the J gene TRBJ2-2; 9 bases map to TRBD1. V was clipped by 3 bases and J by 3 bases; unmatched bases: 5. From germline, CDR1 is LNHDA and CDR2 SQIVND (reference sequence). This CDR3 region has 16 residues. This chain's CDR3 is CASSMGTGWDTGELFF. The CDR3 DNA is TGTGCCAGTAGTATGGGGACAGGGTGGGACACCGGGGAGCTGTTTTTT.

In this sample, this clone turned up once. The V and J genes are TRBV5-1 and TRBJ1-5; D gene ambiguous. Germline CDR1 SGHRS, CDR2 YFSETQ. The V gene lost 0 bases and the J gene lost 6 bases, with 13 bases spanning the gap. This CDR3 contains 15 residues. DNA for the CDR3: TGCGCCAGCAGCTTGGGTGGGGTTACCAGTCAGCCCCAGCATTTT. Protein product: CASSLGGVTSQPQHF. Using reference TRBV5-1 and TRBJ1-5 for the parts outside the CDR3, the full variable domain is KAGVTQTPRYLIKTRGQQVTLSCSPISGHRSVSWYQQTPGQGLQFLFEYFSETQRNKGNFPGRFSGRQFSNSRSEMNVSTLELGDSALYLCASSLGGVTSQPQHFGDGTRLSIL.

This clone was seen once. The sample has other DNA sequences that encode this CDR3 too. The chain couples TRBV4-1 to TRBJ2-5; 14 positions match TRBD2. Germline-derived CDR1 and CDR2 are MGHRA and YSYEKL. J gave up 3 bases and V 3 bases, and 0 bases lay outside the gene matches. The CDR3 has 15 residues. Written as DNA, the CDR3 is TGCGCCAGCAGCCAGGGACTAGCGGGAGAAGAGACCCAGTACTTC. It codes for CASSQGLAGEETQYF.

A single count supports this clone. The V and J genes are TRBV7-8 and TRBJ2-7; 10 nucleotides align to TRBD2. This CDR3 is 16 amino acids long. The J segment lost 0 bases and the V segment lost 4 bases, leaving 6 bases of the junction unmatched. Germline V lookup: CDR1 SGHVS, CDR2 FQNEAQ. The CDR3 region has the DNA TGTGCCAGCAGCTCCCAACTAGCGGGGCTCTCCTACGAGCAGTACTTC. This sequence encodes CASSSQLAGLSYEQYF. The full variable domain, rest sourced from reference TRBV7-8 and TRBJ2-7, is GAGVSQSPRYKVAKRGQDVALRCDPISGHVSLFWYQQALGQGPEFLTYFQNEAQLDKSGLPSDRFFAERPEGSVSTLKIQRTQQEDSAVYLCASSSQLAGLSYEQYFGPGTRLTVT.

This sequence joins TRBV27 and TRBJ1-2; the match to TRBD1 covers 11 bases. Looked up from germline, CDR1 is MNHEY and CDR2 is SMNVEV (reference sequence). J was trimmed by 8 bases and V by 5 bases; bases with no gene match: 7. The CDR3 loop spans 14 amino acids. In DNA form, the CDR3 reads TGTGCCAGCAGTCCTGGGACAGGGGGAAGAGGCTACACCTTC. Amino acids: CASSPGTGGRGYTF.

This chain links TRBV29-1 with TRBJ2-1; 9 positions agree with TRBD2. The CDR3 consists of 16 residues. J lost 6 bases, V lost 4 bases, and 13 bases had no gene match. CDR1 is SQVTM and CDR2 is ANQGSEA in the germline V gene. DNA of the CDR3: TGCAGCGTTGCCGGGTGGGGCCCAGCGGGGGGCAATGAGCAGTTCTTC. It encodes CSVAGWGPAGGNEQFF.

The chain combines TRBV9 with TRBJ2-3, with 7 bases aligning to TRBD2. The CDR3 consists of 15 residues. Per the germline V gene, CDR1 is SGDLS and CDR2 is YYNGEE. V trimming: 0 bases; J trimming: 4 bases; junction bases outside the gene matches: 5. CDR3 amino acids: CASSVDGRLADTQYF. The CDR3 bases are TGTGCCAGCAGCGTAGACGGGAGGCTGGCAGATACGCAGTATTTT.

V gene TRBV5-4 combines with J gene TRBJ1-1; 7 bases line up with TRBD1. CDR1 and CDR2 from the germline V gene are SGHNT and YYREEE (reference sequence). This CDR3 contains 15 residues. V was pared by 3 bases and J by 0 bases, with 5 bases of the junction left unmatched. The CDR3 sequence is CASSSGQALNTEAFF. CDR3 nucleotides: TGTGCCAGCAGCTCCGGACAGGCGCTGAACACTGAAGCTTTCTTT.

The genes are TRBV28 and TRBJ2-7; TRBD1 matches 11 bases. The CDR3 extends over 15 amino acids. Unmatched junction bases numbered 7, after V lost 6 bases and J lost 3 bases. Germline-derived CDR1 and CDR2 are MDHEN and SYDVKM. The CDR3 coding sequence is TGTGCCAGCAGCCAAACCGGGACAGGGGGCTACGAGCAGTACTTC. Its translation is CASSQTGTGGYEQYF.

The rearrangement joins TRBV5-1 to TRBJ1-2, with D maybe TRBD1 (5 bases). V was shortened by 5 bases and J by 7 bases, with 15 bases between the two germline ends. Germline V gene data show CDR1 as SGHRS and CDR2 as YFSETQ. The CDR3 extends over 13 amino acids. CDR3: CASSRQGDGGYTF. The CDR3 coding sequence is TGCGCCAGCAGTCGTCAGGGTGACGGTGGCTACACCTTC.

This chain joins TRBV5-1 and TRBJ2-3; 13 nucleotides agree with TRBD2. Germline CDR1 SGHRS, CDR2 YFSETQ. This CDR3 comprises 16 residues. V was clipped by 4 bases and J by 5 bases; unmatched bases: 7. The CDR3 DNA is TGCGCCAGCAGCCCTCGACTAGCGGGAGGAGGAGATACGCAGTATTTT. It codes for CASSPRLAGGGDTQYF.

The chain has TRBV11-3 and TRBJ2-5; 9 nucleotides agree with TRBD2. Germline-derived CDR1 and CDR2 are SGHNT and YENEEA. With V trimmed by 1 base and J by 4 bases, 4 bases remained unmatched. CDR3 length: 15 amino acids. The CDR3 loop reads CASSLGSGRGETQYF. Here the CDR3 DNA reads TGTGCCAGCAGCTTAGGTAGCGGGAGAGGAGAGACCCAGTACTTC.

The chain has TRBV15 and TRBJ2-5; D possibly uses TRBD1 or TRBD2 (5 bases each). V lost 1 base to trimming and J lost 3 bases, with 12 bases between them. The CDR3 length is 15 residues. Per the germline V gene, CDR1 is LNHNV and CDR2 is YYDKDF (reference sequence). The CDR3 DNA reads as TGTGCCACCAGCAGAGCTACAGGACTGGAAGAGACCCAGTACTTC. It codes for CATSRATGLEETQYF.

The chain recombines TRBV9 with TRBJ2-7; 7 bases fit TRBD2. Per the germline V gene, CDR1 is SGDLS and CDR2 is YYNGEE. V dropped 1 base and J dropped 2; count of bases not matched to a gene: 3. There are 14 residues in the CDR3. CDR3 residues: CASSVTSETYEQYF. The CDR3 DNA is TGTGCCAGCAGCGTAACTAGCGAAACCTACGAGCAGTACTTC.

The rearrangement links TRBV7-2 to TRBJ2-7; 7 bases match TRBD1. The V gene's germline CDR1 is SGHTA and CDR2 FQGNSA. V lost 1 base, J lost 2 bases, and 5 bases stayed unmatched. This CDR3 spans 15 amino acids. DNA for the CDR3: TGTGCCAGCAGCTTAGTCCGACAGGGCGCCTACGAGCAGTACTTC. Translation: CASSLVRQGAYEQYF.

The chain has TRBV19 and TRBJ2-3, with 8 bases lining up with TRBD1. V lost 1 base and J lost 2; bases outside the gene matches: 2. There are 15 residues in the CDR3. Germline V gene data show CDR1 as LNHDA and CDR2 as SQIVND (reference sequence). The CDR3 here is CASSIGQGATDTQYF. In DNA, the CDR3 is TGTGCCAGTAGTATAGGGCAGGGGGCCACAGATACGCAGTATTTT.

The rearrangement joins TRBV5-1 to TRBJ2-1, with D perhaps given as TRBD1 or TRBD2 (5 bases each). CDR3 size: 14 residues. Germline V CDR1 and CDR2: SGHRS, YFSETQ. Trimming removed 4 bases from V and 3 bases from J, with 11 bases in between. The CDR3 loop reads CASSLGTRYNEQFF. Written as DNA, the CDR3 is TGCGCCAGCAGCCTGGGGACCCGCTACAATGAGCAGTTCTTC.

The chain combines TRBV25-1 with TRBJ1-4, with 8 bases aligning to TRBD1. The germline V gene has CDR1 MGHDK and CDR2 SYGVNS. This CDR3 has 14 amino acids. Trimming at V came to 2 bases and at J to 7 bases, leaving 3 bases not matched to a gene. The CDR3 reads CASSEPTGAEKLFF. The CDR3 DNA reads as TGTGCCAGCAGTGAACCGACAGGGGCTGAAAAACTGTTTTTT.

Remarks on this clone: Other DNA sequences in the sample encode the same CDR3. The chain recombines TRBV18 with TRBJ2-7, with 7 nucleotides matching TRBD1. CDR1 is KGHSH, CDR2 LQKENI, per germline. V lost 4 bases and J lost 2; bases outside the gene matches: 5. The CDR3 has 14 residues. The CDR3 DNA follows: TGTGCCAGCTCACGTACAGGGGATCCCTACGAGCAGTACTTC. Its translation: CASSRTGDPYEQYF.

The chain links TRBV19 to TRBJ2-2; no definite D call. The V and J ends lost 3 bases and 6 bases respectively, with 14 bases between them. The germline gives CDR1 LNHDA, CDR2 SQIVND (reference sequence). CDR3 length: 15 amino acids. CDR3 coding DNA: TGTGCCAGTAGTATCCAGTCCGCAGGTGCCGGGGAGCTGTTTTTT. Translated: CASSIQSAGAGELFF.

The chain joins TRBV6-5 to TRBJ2-1; D may be TRBD1 (6 bases). V dropped 6 bases and J dropped 7 bases, with 19 bases sitting between them. Germline assignment: CDR1 MNHEY and CDR2 SVGAGI. The CDR3 totals 15 residues. The CDR3 sequence: CASSSTGTLPNEQFF. CDR3 nucleotide sequence: TGTGCCAGCAGCAGCACCGGGACATTACCGAATGAGCAGTTCTTC.

The V call is TRBV9, the J call TRBJ2-5, with D possibly being TRBD1 or TRBD2 (5 bases each). There are 15 residues in the CDR3. CDR1 SGDLS and CDR2 YYNGEE come from the germline V gene. Trimming left V 0 bases short and J 5 bases short, with 14 bases between. CDR3 sequence (DNA): TGTGCCAGCAGCGTAGTGGGGACGTTGAGGGAGACCCAGTACTTC. As protein: CASSVVGTLRETQYF.

A note on this clone: This sample includes further DNA sequences coding for the same CDR3. This chain links TRBV20-1 with TRBJ2-1; D not resolved. V was pared by 2 bases and J by 4 bases, with 3 bases between. The CDR3 has 11 amino acids. Germline assignment: CDR1 DFQATT and CDR2 SNEGSKA (reference sequence). Here the CDR3 reads CSARTYNEQFF. The CDR3 region has the DNA TGCAGTGCTAGAACATACAATGAGCAGTTCTTC.

The rearrangement links TRBV11-2 to TRBJ1-4, with D uncertain. The CDR3 covers 13 residues. Germline CDR1 and CDR2: SGHAT and FQNNGV. Between the trimmed V and J ends, which lost 1 base and 11 bases, there was a span of 11 bases. The CDR3 sequence: CASSLGPDPKLFF. In nucleotides, the CDR3 is TGTGCCAGCAGCTTAGGCCCCGATCCGAAACTGTTTTTT.